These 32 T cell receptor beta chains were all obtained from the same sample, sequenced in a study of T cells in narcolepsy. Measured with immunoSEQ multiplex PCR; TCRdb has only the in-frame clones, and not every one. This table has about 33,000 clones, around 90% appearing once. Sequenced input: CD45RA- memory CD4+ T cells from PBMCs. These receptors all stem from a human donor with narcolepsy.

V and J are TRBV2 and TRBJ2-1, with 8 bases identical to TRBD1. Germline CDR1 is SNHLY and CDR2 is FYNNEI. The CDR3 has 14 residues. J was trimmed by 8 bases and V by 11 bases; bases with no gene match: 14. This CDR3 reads CAGGQGGMSHEQFF. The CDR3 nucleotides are TGTGCCGGTGGACAGGGTGGGATGTCGCATGAGCAGTTCTTC.

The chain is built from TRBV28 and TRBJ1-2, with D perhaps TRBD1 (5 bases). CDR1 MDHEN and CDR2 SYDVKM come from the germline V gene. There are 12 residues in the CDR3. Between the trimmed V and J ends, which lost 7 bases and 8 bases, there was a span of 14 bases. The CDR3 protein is CASKSAWGGYTF. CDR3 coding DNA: TGTGCCAGCAAGTCTGCTTGGGGGGGCTACACCTTC.

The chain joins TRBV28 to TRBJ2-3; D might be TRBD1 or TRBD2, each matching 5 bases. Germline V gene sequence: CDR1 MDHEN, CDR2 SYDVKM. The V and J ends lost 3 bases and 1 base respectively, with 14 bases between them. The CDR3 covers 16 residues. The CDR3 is CASSFEGPVGTDTQYF. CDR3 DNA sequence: TGTGCCAGCAGTTTTGAGGGGCCCGTGGGCACAGATACGCAGTATTTT.

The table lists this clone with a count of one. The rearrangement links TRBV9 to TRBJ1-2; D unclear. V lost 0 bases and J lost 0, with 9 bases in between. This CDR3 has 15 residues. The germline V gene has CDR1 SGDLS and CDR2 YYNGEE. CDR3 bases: TGTGCCAGCAGCGTAGGGGCCCAGACTAACTATGGCTACACCTTC. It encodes CASSVGAQTNYGYTF.

The chain's CDR3 is CASGLVAGELFF. In DNA form, the CDR3 reads TGTGCTAGTGGTTTGGTCGCCGGGGAGCTGTTTTTT. The genes are TRBV12-5 and TRBJ2-2, with D hard to call. Per germline, CDR1 LGHNT and CDR2 FRNRAP. The CDR3 spans 12 residues. V dropped 0 bases and J dropped 6 bases, with 2 bases sitting between them.

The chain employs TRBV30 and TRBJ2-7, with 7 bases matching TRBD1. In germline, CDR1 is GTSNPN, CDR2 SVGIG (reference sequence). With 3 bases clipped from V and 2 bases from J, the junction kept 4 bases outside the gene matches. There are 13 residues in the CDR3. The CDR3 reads CAWSMQGAYEQYF. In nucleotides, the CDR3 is TGTGCCTGGAGCATGCAGGGGGCCTACGAGCAGTACTTC.

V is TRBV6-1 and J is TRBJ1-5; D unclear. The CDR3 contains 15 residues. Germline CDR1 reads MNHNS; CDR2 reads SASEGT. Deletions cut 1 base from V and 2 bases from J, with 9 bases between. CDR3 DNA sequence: TGTGCCAGCAGTGAAGGGGCGTTGCGCAATCAGCCCCAGCATTTT. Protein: CASSEGALRNQPQHF.

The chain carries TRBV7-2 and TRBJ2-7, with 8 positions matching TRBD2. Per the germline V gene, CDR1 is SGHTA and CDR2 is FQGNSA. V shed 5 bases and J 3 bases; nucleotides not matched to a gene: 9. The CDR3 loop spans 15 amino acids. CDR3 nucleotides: TGTGCCAGCAGCCCAAGCGGGAGTGCCGACTACGAGCAGTACTTC. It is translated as CASSPSGSADYEQYF.

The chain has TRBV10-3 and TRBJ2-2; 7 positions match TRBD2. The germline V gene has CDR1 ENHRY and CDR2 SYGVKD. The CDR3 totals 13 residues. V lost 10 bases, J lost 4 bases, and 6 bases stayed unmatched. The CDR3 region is CATRTRSTGELFF. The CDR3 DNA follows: TGTGCCACCCGGACTAGGAGCACCGGGGAGCTGTTTTTT.

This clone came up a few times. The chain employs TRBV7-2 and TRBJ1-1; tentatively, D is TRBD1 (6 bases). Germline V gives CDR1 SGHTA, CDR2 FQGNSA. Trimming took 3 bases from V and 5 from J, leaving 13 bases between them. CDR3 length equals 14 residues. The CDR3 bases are TGTGCCAGCAGCTTGAACACAGGGAGGACTGAAGCTTTCTTT. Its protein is CASSLNTGRTEAFF.

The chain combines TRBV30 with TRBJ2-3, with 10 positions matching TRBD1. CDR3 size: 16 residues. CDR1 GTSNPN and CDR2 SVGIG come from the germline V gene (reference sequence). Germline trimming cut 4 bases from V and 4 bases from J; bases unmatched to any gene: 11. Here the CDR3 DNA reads TGTGCCTGGATCAGCCTGGACAGGGGGGGCGCAGATACGCAGTATTTT. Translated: CAWISLDRGGADTQYF.

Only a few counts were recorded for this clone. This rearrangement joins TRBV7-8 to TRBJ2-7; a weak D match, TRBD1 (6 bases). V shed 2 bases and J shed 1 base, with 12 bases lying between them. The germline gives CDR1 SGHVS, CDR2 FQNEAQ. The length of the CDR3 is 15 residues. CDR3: CASSLQGQQSYEQYF. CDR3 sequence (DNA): TGTGCCAGCAGCTTACAAGGACAGCAATCCTACGAGCAGTACTTC.

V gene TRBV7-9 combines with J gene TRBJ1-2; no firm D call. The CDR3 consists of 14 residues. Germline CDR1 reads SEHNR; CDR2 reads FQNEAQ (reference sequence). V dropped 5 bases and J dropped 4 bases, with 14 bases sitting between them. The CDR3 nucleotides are TGTGCCAGCAGCCTAGGGAACGGAGTCTATGGCTACACCTTC. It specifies CASSLGNGVYGYTF.

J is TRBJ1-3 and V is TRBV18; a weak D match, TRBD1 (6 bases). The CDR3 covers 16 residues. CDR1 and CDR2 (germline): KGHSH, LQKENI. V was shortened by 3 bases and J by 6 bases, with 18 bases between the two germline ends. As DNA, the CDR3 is TGTGCCAGCTCACCTCGGTCTGGCGGGGGCGAAAACACCATATATTTT. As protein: CASSPRSGGGENTIYF.

CDR3 loop: CASSTESLHGYTF. The CDR3, as DNA: TGTGCCAGCAGCACAGAATCTCTCCATGGCTACACCTTC. The J gene is TRBJ1-2, the V gene TRBV7-9; D remains ambiguous. V was clipped by 5 bases and J by 6 bases, with 13 bases between them. Germline CDR1 and CDR2: SEHNR and FQNEAQ (reference sequence). The CDR3 loop spans 13 amino acids.

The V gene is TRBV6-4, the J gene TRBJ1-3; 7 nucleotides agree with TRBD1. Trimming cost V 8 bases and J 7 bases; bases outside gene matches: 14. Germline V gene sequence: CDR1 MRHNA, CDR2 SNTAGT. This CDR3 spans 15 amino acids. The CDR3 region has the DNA TGTGCCAGCCAAGGGACAGCCCAGATTGGGAACACCATATATTTT. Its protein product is CASQGTAQIGNTIYF.

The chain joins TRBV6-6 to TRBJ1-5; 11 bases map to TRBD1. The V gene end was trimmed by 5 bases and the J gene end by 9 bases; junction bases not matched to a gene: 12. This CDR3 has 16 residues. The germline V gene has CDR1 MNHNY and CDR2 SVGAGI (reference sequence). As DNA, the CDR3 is TGTGCCAGCAGTAGGAGGACAGGGGGCGACGCCCGGCCCCAGCATTTT. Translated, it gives CASSRRTGGDARPQHF.

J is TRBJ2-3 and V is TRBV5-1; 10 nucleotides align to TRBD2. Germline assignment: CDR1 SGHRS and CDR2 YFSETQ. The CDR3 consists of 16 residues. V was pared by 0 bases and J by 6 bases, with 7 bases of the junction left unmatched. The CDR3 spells CASSLALAGSADTQYF. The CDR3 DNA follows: TGCGCCAGCAGCTTGGCACTAGCGGGATCGGCGGATACGCAGTATTTT.

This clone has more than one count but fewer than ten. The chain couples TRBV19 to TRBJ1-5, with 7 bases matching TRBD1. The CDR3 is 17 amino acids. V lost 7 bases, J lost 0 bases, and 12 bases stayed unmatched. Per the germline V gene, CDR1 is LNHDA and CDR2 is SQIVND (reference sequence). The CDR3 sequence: CASKTLDRRDSNQPQHF. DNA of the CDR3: TGTGCCAGTAAAACCCTGGACAGGAGGGATAGCAATCAGCCCCAGCATTTT.

CDR3 protein: CASSPLSAGAYEQYF. The DNA of the CDR3 is TGTGCCAGCAGTCCCCTTTCGGCGGGGGCCTACGAGCAGTACTTC. The chain links TRBV25-1 to TRBJ2-7; 7 bases agree with TRBD2. This CDR3 has 15 amino acids. The trim removed 5 bases at V and 2 bases at J, leaving 9 bases unmatched. The germline gives CDR1 MGHDK, CDR2 SYGVNS.

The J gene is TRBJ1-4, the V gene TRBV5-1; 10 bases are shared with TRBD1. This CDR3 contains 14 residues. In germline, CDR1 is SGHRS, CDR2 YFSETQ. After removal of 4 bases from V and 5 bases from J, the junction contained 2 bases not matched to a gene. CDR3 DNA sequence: TGCGCCAGCAGCGGGGACAGGGGAAATGAAAAACTGTTTTTT. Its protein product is CASSGDRGNEKLFF.

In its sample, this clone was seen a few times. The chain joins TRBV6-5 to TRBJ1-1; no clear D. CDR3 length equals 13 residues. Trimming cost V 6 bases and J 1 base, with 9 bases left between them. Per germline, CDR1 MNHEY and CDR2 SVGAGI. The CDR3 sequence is CASRIGQNTEAFF. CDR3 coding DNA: TGTGCCAGCAGGATCGGCCAGAACACTGAAGCTTTCTTT.

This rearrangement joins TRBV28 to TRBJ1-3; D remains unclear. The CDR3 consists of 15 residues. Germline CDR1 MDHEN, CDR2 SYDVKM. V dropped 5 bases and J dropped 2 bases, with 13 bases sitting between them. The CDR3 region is CASSTRLITGNTIYF. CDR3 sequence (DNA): TGTGCCAGCAGTACCCGACTGATTACTGGAAACACCATATATTTT.

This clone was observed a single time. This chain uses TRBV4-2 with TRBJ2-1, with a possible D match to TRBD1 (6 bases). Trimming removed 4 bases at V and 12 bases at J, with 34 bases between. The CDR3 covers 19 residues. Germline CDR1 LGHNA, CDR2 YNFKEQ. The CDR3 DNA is TGTGCCAGCAGCCCCATGGGGGCTAGTTTGAGCGGAACCGTTGACGCGCAGTTCTTC. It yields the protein CASSPMGASLSGTVDAQFF.

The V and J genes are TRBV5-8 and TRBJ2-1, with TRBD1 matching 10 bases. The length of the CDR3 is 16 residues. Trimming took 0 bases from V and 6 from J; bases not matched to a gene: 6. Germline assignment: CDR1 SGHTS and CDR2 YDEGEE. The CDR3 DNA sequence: TGTGCCAGCAGCTTGGGCCCGGGACAGGGGACCAATGAGCAGTTCTTC. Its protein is CASSLGPGQGTNEQFF.

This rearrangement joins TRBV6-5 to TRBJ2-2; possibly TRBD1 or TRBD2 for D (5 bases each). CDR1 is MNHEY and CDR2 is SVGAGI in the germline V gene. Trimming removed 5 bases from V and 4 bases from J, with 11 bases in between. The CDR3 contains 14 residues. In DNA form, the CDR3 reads TGTGCCAGCAGTGAGGGGCCCGCCACCGGGGAGCTGTTTTTT. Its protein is CASSEGPATGELFF.

The CDR3 here is CAWMRESKNIQYF. CDR3 bases: TGTGCCTGGATGCGAGAATCCAAAAACATTCAGTACTTC. The rearrangement uses TRBV30 and TRBJ2-4; D unclear. The CDR3 extends over 13 amino acids. The germline V and J ends were trimmed by 4 bases and 2 bases, with 9 bases remaining between them. Germline V gives CDR1 GTSNPN, CDR2 SVGIG (reference sequence).

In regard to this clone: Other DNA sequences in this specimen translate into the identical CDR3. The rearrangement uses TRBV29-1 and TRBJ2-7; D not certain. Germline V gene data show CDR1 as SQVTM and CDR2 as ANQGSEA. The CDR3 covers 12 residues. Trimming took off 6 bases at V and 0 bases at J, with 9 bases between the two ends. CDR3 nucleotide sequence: TGCAGCGTAAAGGGCAGCTCCTACGAGCAGTACTTC. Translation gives CSVKGSSYEQYF.

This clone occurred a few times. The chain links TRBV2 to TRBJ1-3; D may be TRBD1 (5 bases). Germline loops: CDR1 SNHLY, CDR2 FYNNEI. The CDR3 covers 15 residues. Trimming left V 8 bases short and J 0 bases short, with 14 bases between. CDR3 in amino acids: CASSDSALSGNTIYF. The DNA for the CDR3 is TGTGCCAGCTCAGACAGCGCACTCTCTGGAAACACCATATATTTT.

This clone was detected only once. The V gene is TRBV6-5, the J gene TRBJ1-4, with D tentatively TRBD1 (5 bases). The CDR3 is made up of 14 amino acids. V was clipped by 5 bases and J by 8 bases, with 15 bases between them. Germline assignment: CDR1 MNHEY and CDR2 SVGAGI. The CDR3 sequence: CASSRGRGGEKLFF. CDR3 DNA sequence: TGTGCCAGCAGTCGCGGTAGGGGAGGGGAAAAACTGTTTTTT.

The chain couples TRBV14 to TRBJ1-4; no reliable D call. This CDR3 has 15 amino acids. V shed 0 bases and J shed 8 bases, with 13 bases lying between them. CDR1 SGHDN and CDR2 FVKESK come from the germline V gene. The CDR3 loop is CASSQEFGLGEKLFF. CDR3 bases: TGTGCCAGCAGCCAAGAGTTTGGACTGGGAGAAAAACTGTTTTTT.

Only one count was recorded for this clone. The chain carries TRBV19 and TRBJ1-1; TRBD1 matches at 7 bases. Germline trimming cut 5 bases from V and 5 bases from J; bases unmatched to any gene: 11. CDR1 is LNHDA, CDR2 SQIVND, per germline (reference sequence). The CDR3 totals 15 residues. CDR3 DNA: TGTGCCAGTAGTCGAACACGACAGGGAGGGACTGAAGCTTTCTTT. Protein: CASSRTRQGGTEAFF.